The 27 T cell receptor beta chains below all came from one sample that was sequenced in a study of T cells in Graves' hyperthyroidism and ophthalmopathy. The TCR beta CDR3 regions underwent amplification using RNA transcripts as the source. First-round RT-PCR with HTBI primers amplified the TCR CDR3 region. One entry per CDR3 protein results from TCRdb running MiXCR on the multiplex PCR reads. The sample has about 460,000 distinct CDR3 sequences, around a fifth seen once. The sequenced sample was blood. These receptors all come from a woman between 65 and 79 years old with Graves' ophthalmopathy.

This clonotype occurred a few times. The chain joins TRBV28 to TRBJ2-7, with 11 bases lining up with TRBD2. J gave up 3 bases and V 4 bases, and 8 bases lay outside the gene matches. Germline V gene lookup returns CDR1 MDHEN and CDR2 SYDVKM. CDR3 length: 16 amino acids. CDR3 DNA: TGTGCCAGCAGTTCCGTGACCGGGACTAGCGGCTACGAGCAGTACTTC. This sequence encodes CASSSVTGTSGYEQYF.

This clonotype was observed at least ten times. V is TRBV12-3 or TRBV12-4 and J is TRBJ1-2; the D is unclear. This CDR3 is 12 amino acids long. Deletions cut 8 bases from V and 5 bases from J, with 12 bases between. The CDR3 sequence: CASAHEDYGYTF. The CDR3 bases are TGTGCCAGCGCTCACGAAGATTATGGCTACACCTTC.

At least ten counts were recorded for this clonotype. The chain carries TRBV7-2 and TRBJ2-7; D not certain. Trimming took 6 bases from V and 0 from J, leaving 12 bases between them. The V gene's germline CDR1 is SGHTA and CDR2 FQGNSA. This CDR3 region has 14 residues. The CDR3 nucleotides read TGTGCCAGCAGTCCCTGGGCCAACTCCTACGAGCAGTACTTC. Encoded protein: CASSPWANSYEQYF.

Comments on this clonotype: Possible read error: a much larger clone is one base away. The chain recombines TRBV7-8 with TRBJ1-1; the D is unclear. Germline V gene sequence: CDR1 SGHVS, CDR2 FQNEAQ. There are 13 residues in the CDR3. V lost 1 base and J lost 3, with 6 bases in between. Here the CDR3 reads CASSLVMDTEAFF. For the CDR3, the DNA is TGTGCCAGCAGCTTAGTAATGGACACTGAAGCTTTCTTT.

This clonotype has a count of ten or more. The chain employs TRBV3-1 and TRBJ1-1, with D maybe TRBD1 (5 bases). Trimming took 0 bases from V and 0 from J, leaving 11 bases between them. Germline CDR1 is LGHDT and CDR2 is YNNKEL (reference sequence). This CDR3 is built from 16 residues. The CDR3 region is CASSQDSRAMNTEAFF. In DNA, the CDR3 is TGTGCCAGCAGCCAAGATAGCAGGGCCATGAACACTGAAGCTTTCTTT.

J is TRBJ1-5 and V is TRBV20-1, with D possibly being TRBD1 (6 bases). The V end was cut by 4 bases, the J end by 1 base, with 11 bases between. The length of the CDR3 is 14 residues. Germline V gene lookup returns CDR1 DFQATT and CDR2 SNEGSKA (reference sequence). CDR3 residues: CSATQGPSNQPQHF. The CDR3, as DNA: TGCAGTGCTACCCAGGGGCCGAGCAATCAGCCCCAGCATTTT.

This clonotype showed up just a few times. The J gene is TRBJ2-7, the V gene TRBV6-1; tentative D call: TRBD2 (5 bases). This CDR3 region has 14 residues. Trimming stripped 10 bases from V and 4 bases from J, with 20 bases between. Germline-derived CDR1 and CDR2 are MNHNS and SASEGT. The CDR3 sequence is CATLREGYSYEQYF. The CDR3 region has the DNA TGTGCCACCCTCCGAGAGGGCTACTCATACGAGCAGTACTTC.

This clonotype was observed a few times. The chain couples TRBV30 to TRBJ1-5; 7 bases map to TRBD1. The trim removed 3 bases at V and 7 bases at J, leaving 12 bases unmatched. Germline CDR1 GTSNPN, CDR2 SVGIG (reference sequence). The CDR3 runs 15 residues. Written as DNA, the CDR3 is TGTGCCTGGAGCGCCTTTGACAGGGATATGCAGCCCCAGCATTTT. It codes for CAWSAFDRDMQPQHF.

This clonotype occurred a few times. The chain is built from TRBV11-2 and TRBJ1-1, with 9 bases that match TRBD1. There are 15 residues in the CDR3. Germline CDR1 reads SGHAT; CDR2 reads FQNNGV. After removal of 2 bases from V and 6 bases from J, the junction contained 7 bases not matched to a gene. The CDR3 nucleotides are TGTGCCAGCAGCTTATCGACAGGGGGTAAGGCTGAAGCTTTCTTT. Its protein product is CASSLSTGGKAEAFF.

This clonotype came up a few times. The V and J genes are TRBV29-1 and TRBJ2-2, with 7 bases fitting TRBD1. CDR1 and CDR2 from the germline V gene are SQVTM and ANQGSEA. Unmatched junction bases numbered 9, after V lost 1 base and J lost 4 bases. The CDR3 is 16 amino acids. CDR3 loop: CSVEVPDRVSTGELFF. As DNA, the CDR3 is TGCAGCGTTGAAGTCCCCGACAGGGTGAGCACCGGGGAGCTGTTTTTT.

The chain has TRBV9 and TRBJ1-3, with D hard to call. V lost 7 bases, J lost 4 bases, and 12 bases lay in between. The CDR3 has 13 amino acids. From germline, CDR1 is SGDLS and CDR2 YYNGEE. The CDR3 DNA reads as TGTGCCAGCGGATCTCATGGGGGAAACACCATATATTTT. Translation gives CASGSHGGNTIYF.

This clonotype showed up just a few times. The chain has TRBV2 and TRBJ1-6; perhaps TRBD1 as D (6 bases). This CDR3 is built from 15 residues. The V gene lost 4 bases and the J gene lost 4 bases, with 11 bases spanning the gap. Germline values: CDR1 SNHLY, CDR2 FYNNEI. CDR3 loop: CASSVGQGYNSPLHF. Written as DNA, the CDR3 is TGTGCCAGCAGTGTTGGTCAGGGGTATAATTCACCCCTCCACTTT.

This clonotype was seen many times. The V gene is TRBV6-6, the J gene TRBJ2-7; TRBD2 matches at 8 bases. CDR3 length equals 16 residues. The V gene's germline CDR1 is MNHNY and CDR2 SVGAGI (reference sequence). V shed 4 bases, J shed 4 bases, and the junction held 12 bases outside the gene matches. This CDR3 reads CASSSSIAGLLYEQYF. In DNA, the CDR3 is TGTGCCAGCAGTTCCTCGATAGCGGGATTACTGTACGAGCAGTACTTC.

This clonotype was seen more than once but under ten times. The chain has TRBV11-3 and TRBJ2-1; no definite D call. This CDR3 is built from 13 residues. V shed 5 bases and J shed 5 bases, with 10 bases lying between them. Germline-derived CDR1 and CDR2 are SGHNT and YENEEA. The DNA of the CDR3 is TGTGCCAGCAGCATCCCCCCAGACAATGAGCAGTTCTTC. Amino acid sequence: CASSIPPDNEQFF.

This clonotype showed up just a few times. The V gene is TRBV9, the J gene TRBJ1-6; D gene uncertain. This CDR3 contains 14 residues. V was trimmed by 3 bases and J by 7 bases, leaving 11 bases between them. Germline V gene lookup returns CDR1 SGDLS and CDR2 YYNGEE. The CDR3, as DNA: TGTGCCAGCAGCGGCAGACTGGGGAATTCACCCCTCCACTTT. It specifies CASSGRLGNSPLHF.

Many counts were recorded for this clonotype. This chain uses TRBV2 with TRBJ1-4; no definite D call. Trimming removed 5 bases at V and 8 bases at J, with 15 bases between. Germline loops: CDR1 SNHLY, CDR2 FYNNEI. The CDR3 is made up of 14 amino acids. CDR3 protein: CASSWAQTNEKLFF. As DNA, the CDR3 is TGTGCCAGCAGTTGGGCGCAAACCAACGAAAAACTGTTTTTT.

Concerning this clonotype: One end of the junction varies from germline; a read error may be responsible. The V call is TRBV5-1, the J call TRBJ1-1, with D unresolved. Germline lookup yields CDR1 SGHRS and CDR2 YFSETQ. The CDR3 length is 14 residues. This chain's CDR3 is CASSPSDMNTEAFF. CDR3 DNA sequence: TGTGCCAGCAGCCCAAGCGACATGAACACTGAAGCTTTCTTT.

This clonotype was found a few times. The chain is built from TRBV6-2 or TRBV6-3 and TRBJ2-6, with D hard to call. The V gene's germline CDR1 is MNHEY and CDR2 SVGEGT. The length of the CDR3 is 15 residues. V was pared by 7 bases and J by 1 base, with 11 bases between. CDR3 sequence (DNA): TGTGCCAGCAAGGCTATAACATCTGGGGCCAACGTCCTGACTTTC. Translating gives CASKAITSGANVLTF.

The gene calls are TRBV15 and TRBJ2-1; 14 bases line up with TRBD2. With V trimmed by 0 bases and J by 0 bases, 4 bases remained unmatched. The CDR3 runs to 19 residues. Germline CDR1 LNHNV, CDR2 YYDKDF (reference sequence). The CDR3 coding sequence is TGTGCCACCAGCAGAGATGGAGGGACTAGCGGGAGCTCCTACAATGAGCAGTTCTTC. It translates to CATSRDGGTSGSSYNEQFF.

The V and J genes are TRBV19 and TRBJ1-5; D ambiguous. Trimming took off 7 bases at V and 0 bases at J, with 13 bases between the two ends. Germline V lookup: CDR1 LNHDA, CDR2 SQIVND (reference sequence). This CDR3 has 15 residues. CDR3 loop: CASTRAHYSNQPQHF. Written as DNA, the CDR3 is TGTGCCAGTACCCGAGCTCATTATAGCAATCAGCCCCAGCATTTT.

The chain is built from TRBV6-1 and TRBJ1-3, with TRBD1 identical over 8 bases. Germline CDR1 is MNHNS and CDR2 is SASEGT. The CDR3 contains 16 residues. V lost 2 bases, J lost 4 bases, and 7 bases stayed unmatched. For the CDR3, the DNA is TGTGCCAGCAGTGAATCCCCCAGGGGGCCGGGAAACACCATATATTTT. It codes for CASSESPRGPGNTIYF.

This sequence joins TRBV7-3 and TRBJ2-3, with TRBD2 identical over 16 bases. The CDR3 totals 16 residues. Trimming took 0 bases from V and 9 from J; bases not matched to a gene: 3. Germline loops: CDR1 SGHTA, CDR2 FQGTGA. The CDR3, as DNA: TGTGCCAGCAGCTTAACAGGGACTAGCGGGAGGGAGACGCAGTATTTT. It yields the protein CASSLTGTSGRETQYF.

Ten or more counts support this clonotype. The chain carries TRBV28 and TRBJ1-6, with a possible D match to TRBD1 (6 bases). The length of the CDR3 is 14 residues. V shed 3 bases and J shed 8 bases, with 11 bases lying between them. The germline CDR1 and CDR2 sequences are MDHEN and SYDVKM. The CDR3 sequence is CASSFQQGDSPLHF. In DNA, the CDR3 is TGTGCCAGCAGTTTTCAACAGGGCGATTCACCCCTCCACTTT.

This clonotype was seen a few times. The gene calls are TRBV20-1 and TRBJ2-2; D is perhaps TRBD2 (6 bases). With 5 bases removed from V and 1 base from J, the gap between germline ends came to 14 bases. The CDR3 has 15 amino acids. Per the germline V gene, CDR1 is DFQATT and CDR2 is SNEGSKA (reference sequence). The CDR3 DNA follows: TGCAGTGCTCCCCTTCCGGGAGTGAACACCGGGGAGCTGTTTTTT. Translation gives CSAPLPGVNTGELFF.

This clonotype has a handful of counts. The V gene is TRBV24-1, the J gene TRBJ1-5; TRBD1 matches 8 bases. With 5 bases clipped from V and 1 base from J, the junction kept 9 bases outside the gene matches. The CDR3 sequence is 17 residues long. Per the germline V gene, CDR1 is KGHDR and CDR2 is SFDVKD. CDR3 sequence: CATSGTTGARSNQPQHF. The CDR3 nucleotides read TGTGCCACCAGTGGGACGACAGGGGCGAGAAGCAATCAGCCCCAGCATTTT.

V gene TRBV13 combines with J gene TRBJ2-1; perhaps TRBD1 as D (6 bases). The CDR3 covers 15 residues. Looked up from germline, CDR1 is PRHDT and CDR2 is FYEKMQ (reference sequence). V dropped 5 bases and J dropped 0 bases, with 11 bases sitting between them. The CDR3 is CASSGLGGSYNEQFF. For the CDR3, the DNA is TGTGCCAGCAGCGGCCTAGGGGGCTCCTACAATGAGCAGTTCTTC.

CDR3 protein: CAWSMGIGLYEQYF. The CDR3 nucleotides are TGTGCCTGGTCGATGGGTATCGGCTTATACGAGCAGTACTTC. The chain combines TRBV30 with TRBJ2-7; D is unclear. CDR3 length: 14 residues. CDR1 is GTSNPN and CDR2 is SVGIG in the germline V gene (reference sequence). Deletions cut 5 bases from V and 4 bases from J, with 18 bases between.